This T cell receptor (beta chain) was identified during a study of regulatory T cells in long-lasting Graves disease (dated by TCRdb to about 2021). At the level of the whole study: Persistent Graves' disease was defined as antithyroid drug treatment for over 5 years with persistently positive TSH receptor autoantibodies. Peripheral blood TCR sequencing and RNA sequencing compared persistent Graves' disease patients with newly diagnosed Graves' disease patients. The study was conducted in China and was registered as a clinical trial. A total of about 33 samples underwent TCR sequencing, from about 13 patients with persistent Graves' disease and 20 or so patients with newly diagnosed Graves' disease. Antithyroid drugs had been taken for approximately 10 years on average by persistent Graves' disease patients in the clinical cohort.

Results the study describes overall, beyond this receptor: Persistent Graves' disease patients showed lower TCR Shannon entropy and fewer highly expanded clones than newly diagnosed patients, suggesting clonal expansion. Sequencing and analysis were limited to the TCR beta chain. Because the primary lesion, thyroid tissue, could not be accessed, the study looked at peripheral blood alone. TRBV28, TRBJ1-2 and TRBJ2-5 were preferentially used in persistent disease, while TRBV20-1 and TRBJ2-1 were favored in newly diagnosed disease. A larger number of public clonotypes was shared among persistent patients (around 2,500) than among newly diagnosed patients (approximately 1,000). The small sample size was acknowledged by the authors as a limitation that may reduce accuracy.

V drops 3 bases and J drops 2 bases, leaving 22 bases in between. CDR3 length: 17 amino acids, cysteine to phenylalanine. Solely the CDR3 DNA is kept, with 51 bases framed from the first base. The germline V gene encodes CDR1 DFQATT and CDR2 SNEGSKA (reference sequence). The method behind the library was multiplex PCR. Sequencing used an Illumina HiSeq 4000. TCR beta libraries were built with iRepertoire HTBI primers and Arm-PCR amplification of CDR3 regions. Gel purification was performed on PCR products prior to sequencing. The paper's processing steps were these. Gene usage analysis of CDR3 amino acid clonotypes relied on the roughly 60 TRBV and over 13 TRBJ segments identified across samples. Filtered high-quality paired reads were merged into contigs using COPE and FqMerger. Contigs were aligned with BLAST to IMGT TRBV, TRBD and TRBJ reference genes, and CDR3 was defined per IMGT. Clonotypes above 0.1% frequency were classified as highly expanded clones. Shannon entropy was used to measure repertoire diversity, and the Gini coefficient was used to measure V-J evenness. A clonotype was considered public if more than one individual shared it. The raw public reads went through TCRdb reprocessing: fastp at Q25, MiXCR clone calling, in-frame beta chains kept. Rows with a matching CDR3 protein are joined into one entry that keeps the most common DNA and genes. TCRdb assigned the V and J calls; the authors' analysis was not used. The sample includes 400,000 to 500,000 distinct CDR3 sequences, with 21% observed a single time. Roughly 13% of the sample goes to the ten largest clones.

The sample's time point, from its label and the paper: persistent/refractory GD, antithyroid drugs over 5 years with positive TRAb. RNA was extracted from PBMCs in TRIzol for both TCR sequencing and RNA sequencing. The diagnosis of Graves' disease followed American Thyroid Association guidelines. Patients were recruited from an endocrinology department in Xi'an, China. From each patient, about 9 milliliters of peripheral blood was collected into an EDTA anticoagulant tube. Ficoll Paque Plus density gradient separation was used to isolate PBMCs, and no additional T cell sorting was done. An Agilent 2100 Bioanalyzer and agarose gel were used to check RNA quality, and a NanoDrop 2000 was used to measure RNA concentration. This clonotype was counted only a few times. Which antigen it targets is not known. Per-base qualities were not stored, and no clone one base away is much larger.

Rearrangement joined TRBV20-1 to TRBJ2-5; the D gene is tentatively TRBD1 or TRBD2, each matching 5 bases. Sample: peripheral blood mononuclear cells (PBMCs), taken when the disease was refractory, from a patient treated with antithyroid drugs. This sequence was found in a female donor with Graves disease. The sequence in DNA is TGCAGTGCTAGTTGGGGATTACTAGTAGGACAACAAGAGACCCAGTACTTC. This codes for CSASWGLLVGQQETQYF.